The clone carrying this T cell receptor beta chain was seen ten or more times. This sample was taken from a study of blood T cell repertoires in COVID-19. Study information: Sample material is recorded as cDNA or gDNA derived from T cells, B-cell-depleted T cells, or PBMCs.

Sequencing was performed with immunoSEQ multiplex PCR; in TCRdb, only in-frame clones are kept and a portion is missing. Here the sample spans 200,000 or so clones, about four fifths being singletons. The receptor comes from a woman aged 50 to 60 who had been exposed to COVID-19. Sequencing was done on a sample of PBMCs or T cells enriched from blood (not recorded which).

The CDR3 coding sequence is TGTGCCAGCAGCCAAGCCGGAGCGGGGGCTAGCTACGAGCAGTACTTC. Translated: CASSQAGAGASYEQYF. V is TRBV3-1 (or the pseudogene TRBV3-2) and J is TRBJ2-7, with 8 nucleotides matching TRBD2. Trimming at V came to 1 base and at J to 3 bases, leaving 8 bases not matched to a gene. In germline, CDR1 is LGHDT, CDR2 YNNKEL (reference sequence). The CDR3 loop spans 16 amino acids.